The 24 T cell receptor beta chains listed next were all sequenced from one sample in a study of preoperative IRX-2 immunotherapy in early breast cancer. TCRdb's table, derived via immunoSEQ multiplex PCR, lists solely in-frame clones and lacks some. The sample includes 95,000 to 100,000 clones, roughly 89% of them seen just once. The treatment: preoperative locoregional IRX-2 cytokine immunotherapy. The specimen was tumor tissue, collected after IRX-2 immunotherapy. The receptors here all came from a human donor with breast cancer.

V gene TRBV6-8 combines with J gene TRBJ2-5, with TRBD2 matching 11 bases. The CDR3 runs to 18 residues. The germline gives CDR1 MNHGY, CDR2 SAAAGT. V shed 2 bases and J 5 bases; nucleotides not matched to a gene: 13. The CDR3 DNA sequence: TGTGCCAGCAGTTACCTGTGGAGACTAGCGGGGAGGTCGGAGACCCAGTACTTC. This codes for CASSYLWRLAGRSETQYF.

The chain recombines TRBV6-8 with TRBJ1-6; D possibly corresponds to TRBD1 (6 bases). The CDR3 is 14 residues long. The germline gives CDR1 MNHGY, CDR2 SAAAGT. V lost 7 bases and J lost 10, with 17 bases in between. The CDR3 nucleotides read TGTGCCAGCATTAAGACAGGTCAGAAGTCACCCCTCCACTTT. Protein product: CASIKTGQKSPLHF.

A note on this clone: Germline is not matched at one junction end, which may reflect a read error. The chain uses TRBV29-1 and TRBJ1-5; tentative D call: TRBD1 (5 bases). This CDR3 region has 13 residues. Germline V gene data show CDR1 as SQVTM and CDR2 as ANQGSEA. CDR3 loop: CSVRAGSSQPQHF. The CDR3 region has the DNA TGCAGCGTTCGGGCAGGGAGCAGTCAGCCCCAGCATTTT.

The chain employs TRBV7-2 and TRBJ1-5, with TRBD1 matching over 8 bases. CDR3 length equals 14 residues. CDR1 is SGHTA and CDR2 is FQGNSA in the germline V gene. The J segment lost 7 bases and the V segment lost 4 bases, leaving 6 bases of the junction unmatched. DNA of the CDR3: TGTGCCAGCAGCTCGGGACAGGTTTTACAGCCCCAGCATTTT. Amino acid sequence: CASSSGQVLQPQHF.

This clone was seen a handful of times. The CDR3 DNA reads as TGCGCCAGCGGACAGGCCATGAGGTCCTACGAGCAGTACTTC. This gives the protein CASGQAMRSYEQYF. The V and J genes are TRBV10-2 and TRBJ2-7; 7 nucleotides agree with TRBD1. V was pared by 8 bases and J by 1 base, with 8 bases of the junction left unmatched. The CDR3 is 14 amino acids. Germline assignment: CDR1 WSHSY and CDR2 SAAADI.

Comment on this clone: At least one base is unread or ambiguous, so its residue appears as X. The genes are TRBV5-1 and TRBJ1-2; D gene ambiguous. The germline V gene encodes CDR1 SGHRS and CDR2 YFSETQ. Deletions cut 0 bases from V and 2 bases from J, with 8 bases between. This CDR3 has 14 amino acids. CDR3 loop: CASSLXGVNYGYTF. The CDR3 coding sequence is TGCGCCAGCAGCTTGGASGGGGTAAACTATGGCTACACCTTC.

The chain is built from TRBV29-1 and TRBJ2-3; TRBD2 might be the D (5 bases). Trimming shortened V by 3 bases and J by 0 bases, and 10 bases separated the two germline ends. This CDR3 spans 14 amino acids. CDR1 is SQVTM, CDR2 ANQGSEA, per germline. The CDR3 sequence is CSVDEGGSTDTQYF. CDR3 bases: TGCAGCGTTGATGAGGGCGGGAGCACAGATACGCAGTATTTT.

The chain combines TRBV15 with TRBJ1-2; the D gene is possibly TRBD1 (6 bases). This CDR3 spans 14 amino acids. Between the trimmed V and J ends, which lost 4 bases and 2 bases, there was a span of 11 bases. Germline assignment: CDR1 LNHNV and CDR2 YYDKDF (reference sequence). The CDR3 DNA reads as TGTGCCACCAGCATATCACAGGGAAACTATGGCTACACCTTC. It encodes CATSISQGNYGYTF.

Turning to this clone: A junction boundary mismatches the germline segment, possibly from a read error. V is TRBV7-8 and J is TRBJ1-4; TRBD1 agrees at 8 bases. From germline, CDR1 is SGHVS and CDR2 FQNEAQ. CDR3 length: 13 amino acids. The CDR3, as DNA: TGTGCTAGCAGTTCCACCCAGGGGGCCGAACTGTTTTTT. Translated, it gives CASSSTQGAELFF.

This chain connects TRBV6-8 to TRBJ1-1; no firm D call. The CDR3 loop spans 16 amino acids. Germline loops: CDR1 MNHGY, CDR2 SAAAGT. V gave up 1 base and J gave up 4 bases, with 16 bases separating them. The CDR3 DNA reads as TGTGCCAGCAGTTACTGGAAAGTGGCACTCGGCACTGAAGCTTTCTTT. This translates into CASSYWKVALGTEAFF.

The chain couples TRBV18 to TRBJ1-1; D gene uncertain. With 2 bases removed from V and 1 base from J, the gap between germline ends came to 11 bases. Germline loops: CDR1 KGHSH, CDR2 LQKENI. The CDR3 consists of 15 residues. The CDR3 sequence is CASSPGSQTNTEAFF. The CDR3 nucleotides are TGTGCCAGCTCACCAGGATCACAGACGAACACTGAAGCTTTCTTT.

The chain has TRBV19 and TRBJ2-1, with D possibly TRBD2 on 5 matching bases. V was shortened by 3 bases and J by 3 bases, with 9 bases between the two germline ends. The CDR3 is 14 amino acids. The V gene's germline CDR1 is LNHDA and CDR2 SQIVND (reference sequence). CDR3 nucleotides: TGTGCCAGTAGTATCCCCGGGATCTACAATGAGCAGTTCTTC. Translating gives CASSIPGIYNEQFF.

The V call is TRBV1, the J call TRBJ2-3; TRBD2 was called by the table and not checked on the DNA. TRBV1 is assigned pseudogene status. This CDR3 contains 18 residues. CDR3 amino acids: CASSQPKYLAGGADTQYF. The CDR3 DNA is TGCGCCAGCAGCCAACCCAAGTATCTAGCGGGAGGAGCAGATACGCAGTATTTT.

This sequence joins TRBV18 and TRBJ1-2; 9 bases fit TRBD1. CDR3 length: 14 residues. With 5 bases clipped from V and 4 bases from J, the junction kept 5 bases outside the gene matches. The germline CDR1 and CDR2 sequences are KGHSH and LQKENI. In DNA form, the CDR3 reads TGTGCCAGCTCAGACGGGACAGGGTTCTATGGCTACACCTTC. It translates to CASSDGTGFYGYTF.

The J gene is TRBJ1-1, the V gene TRBV28, with 11 bases that match TRBD1. With 8 bases clipped from V and 1 base from J, the junction kept 6 bases outside the gene matches. Germline CDR1 and CDR2: MDHEN and SYDVKM. The CDR3 has 15 residues. CDR3 nucleotides: TGTGCCAGCTTCCGGACAGGGGGCAGGAACACTGAAGCTTTCTTT. This translates into CASFRTGGRNTEAFF.

The chain has TRBV19 and TRBJ2-7; 8 bases align to TRBD1. From germline, CDR1 is LNHDA and CDR2 SQIVND (reference sequence). The V segment lost 3 bases and the J segment 4 bases; nucleotides outside the gene matches: 11. The CDR3 loop spans 16 amino acids. The CDR3 loop reads CASSMIAGTGEYEQYF. The CDR3 region has the DNA TGTGCCAGTAGTATGATTGCAGGGACAGGAGAGTACGAGCAGTACTTC.

The V gene is TRBV23-1, the J gene TRBJ1-5; D not resolved. TRBV23-1 has ORF status, its function being uncertain. The CDR3 sequence is 17 residues long. Trimming pared 6 bases from V and 3 bases from J, leaving 21 bases between. CDR3 coding DNA: TGCGCCAGCAGCCCGGAACTCCCTGGAGGTAACAATCAGCCCCAGCATTTT. Translation gives CASSPELPGGNNQPQHF.

The CDR3 loop reads CASSLFPGETEAFF. DNA for the CDR3: TGTGCCAGCAGCTTGTTTCCGGGTGAGACTGAAGCTTTCTTT. This chain joins TRBV7-6 and TRBJ1-1; no clear D gene. This CDR3 is built from 14 residues. The V end was cut by 3 bases, the J end by 5 bases, with 13 bases between. Germline V gene data show CDR1 as SGHVS and CDR2 as FNYEAQ. Using reference TRBV7-6 and TRBJ1-1 for the parts outside the CDR3, the full variable domain is GAGVSQSPRYKVTKRGQDVALRCDPISGHVSLYWYRQALGQGPEFLTYFNYEAQQDKSGLPNDRFSAERPEGSISTLTIQRTEQRDSAMYRCASSLFPGETEAFFGQGTRLTVV.

V and J are TRBV19 and TRBJ2-1; D gene uncertain. The CDR3 totals 12 residues. Germline V lookup: CDR1 LNHDA, CDR2 SQIVND (reference sequence). V was pared by 4 bases and J by 9 bases, with 10 bases between. In nucleotides, the CDR3 is TGTGCCAGTAGTAGAAGTCGATTTGAGCAGTTCTTC. Amino acids: CASSRSRFEQFF.

The chain employs TRBV5-1 and TRBJ2-1, with D maybe TRBD2 (5 bases). This CDR3 contains 14 residues. Germline CDR1 reads SGHRS; CDR2 reads YFSETQ. Trimming took 0 bases from V and 10 from J, leaving 14 bases between them. DNA of the CDR3: TGCGCCAGCAGCTTGGAAAGCGGAGTGGGGGAGCAGTTCTTC. The encoded protein is CASSLESGVGEQFF. The full variable domain, in which reference TRBV5-1 and TRBJ2-1 provide the parts outside the CDR3, is KAGVTQTPRYLIKTRGQQVTLSCSPISGHRSVSWYQQTPGQGLQFLFEYFSETQRNKGNFPGRFSGRQFSNSRSEMNVSTLELGDSALYLCASSLESGVGEQFFGPGTRLTVL.

The chain combines TRBV28 with TRBJ1-2, with TRBD1 identical over 8 bases. From germline, CDR1 is MDHEN and CDR2 SYDVKM. The V and J ends lost 7 bases and 4 bases, in that order; junction bases with no gene match: 11. This CDR3 spans 15 amino acids. The CDR3 DNA sequence: TGTGCCAGCACCCCCCGGGACAGGAGCCTCTATGGCTACACCTTC. This translates into CASTPRDRSLYGYTF.

This chain uses TRBV6-7 with TRBJ2-1; weak D call: TRBD2 (6 bases). TRBV6-7 is given ORF status, its function remaining uncertain. The V end lost 5 bases, the J end lost 7 bases, and 12 bases lay between the germline ends. This CDR3 contains 13 residues. The CDR3 here is CASSPLATNEQFF. CDR3 nucleotides: TGTGCCAGCAGTCCTCTAGCGACAAATGAGCAGTTCTTC.

The chain links TRBV23-1 to TRBJ2-1, with D perhaps TRBD1 (5 bases). TRBV23-1 is reported as an ORF; its role is uncertain. This CDR3 is 14 amino acids long. V was shortened by 4 bases and J by 6 bases, with 13 bases between the two germline ends. CDR3 coding DNA: TGCGCCAGCAGTCCCCTCACCCAGGGCAATGAGCAGTTCTTC. Translated: CASSPLTQGNEQFF.

CDR3 residues: CASRSTDSQPQHF. The CDR3 region has the DNA TGTGCCAGCAGATCCACAGATTCTCAGCCCCAGCATTTT. The gene calls are TRBV6-9 and TRBJ1-5, with D unresolved. Germline loops: CDR1 MNHGY, CDR2 SVAAGI. The CDR3 loop spans 13 amino acids. V was shortened by 6 bases and J by 6 bases, with 12 bases between the two germline ends.